The TCR beta chain under discussion was sequenced for a study of CXCR3-negative and CXCR3-positive naive CD8 T cells. Findings and limits, study-wide: Relative to CXCR3-negative naive cells, CXCR3-positive naive cells had more hydrophobic TRB CDR3s.

A note on this clonotype: Its antigen is currently unknown.

All TRB cDNA libraries came from 5' RACE performed with UMI labels. TCRdb reprocessed the 5' RACE reads and keeps a single row for each CDR3 protein, giving no DNA. In total, the table holds around 60,000 distinct CDR3 sequences. Within the CD8+ T cell compartment, naive cells were CD45RO-CCR7+CD27+CD95-. This CDR3 region has 15 residues. From germline, CDR1 is SEHNR and CDR2 FQNEAQ (reference sequence). The chain uses TRBV7-9 and TRBJ1-2; TCRdb's D call, TRBD1, is unchecked because there is no DNA. This sequence was found in a human donor in good health. Some clones in this sample may be carry-over from other donors' samples. The sample taken for sequencing was naive CXCR3+ CD8+ T cells from blood. The subset denotes: CD45RO-CCR7+CD27+CD95- naive CD8+ T cells expressing CXCR3 (TNR3+). CDR3 sequence: CASSLVGRALDGYTF.